Each of the 32 T cell receptor beta chains below was sequenced from the same sample in a study of identical twins. Using its own MiXCR run on the 5' RACE reads, TCRdb lists one record per CDR3 protein. The profile shows some 660,000 distinct CDR3 sequences, 8.5% to 9% of them singletons. These data also formed part of another study, on yellow fever vaccine responses in identical twins.

Sequenced material: PBMCs. The receptors derive from a woman between 18 and 29 years old in good health.

This clonotype was counted many times. V and J are TRBV20-1 and TRBJ2-5; possibly TRBD2 for D (5 bases). Germline V lookup: CDR1 DFQATT, CDR2 SNEGSKA (reference sequence). V was shortened by 1 base and J by 2 bases, with 14 bases between the two germline ends. CDR3 length: 15 amino acids. CDR3 sequence: CSARVPGSRQETQYF. In DNA, the CDR3 is TGCAGTGCTAGAGTACCGGGAAGTCGACAAGAGACCCAGTACTTC.

This clonotype has a handful of counts. V usage is TRBV9 and J usage is TRBJ2-6; D possibly corresponds to TRBD1 (5 bases). Germline V CDR1 and CDR2: SGDLS, YYNGEE. This CDR3 is 17 amino acids long. V shed 2 bases and J shed 0 bases, with 12 bases lying between them. The CDR3 DNA sequence: TGTGCCAGCAGCGTTGCAGGGTTCCTCTCTGGGGCCAACGTCCTGACTTTC. This codes for CASSVAGFLSGANVLTF.

Many counts were recorded for this clonotype. V gene TRBV29-1 combines with J gene TRBJ2-3, with D maybe TRBD1 (6 bases). Trimming cost V 6 bases and J 3 bases, with 16 bases left between them. The germline gives CDR1 SQVTM, CDR2 ANQGSEA. The CDR3 runs 14 residues. Written as DNA, the CDR3 is TGCAGCGTACCGACAGGTCTTAGAACAGATACGCAGTATTTT. Residues: CSVPTGLRTDTQYF.

This clonotype was observed many times. The rearrangement joins TRBV3-1 to TRBJ2-7; D is tentatively TRBD1 or TRBD2 (5 bases each). CDR1 LGHDT and CDR2 YNNKEL come from the germline V gene (reference sequence). CDR3 length equals 16 residues. V was cut by 1 base and J by 5 bases, with 18 bases left in between. The CDR3 loop reads CASSQVSGGAVHEQYF. The CDR3 DNA follows: TGTGCCAGCAGCCAAGTTTCTGGGGGAGCCGTCCACGAGCAGTACTTC.

This clonotype was observed a few times. The chain employs TRBV4-3 and TRBJ1-4; D unclear. Germline assignment: CDR1 LGHNA and CDR2 YSLEER. The CDR3 consists of 17 residues. V shed 1 base and J shed 0 bases, with 12 bases lying between them. The CDR3 reads CASSQAEWTATNEKLFF. CDR3 DNA sequence: TGCGCCAGCAGCCAAGCGGAATGGACCGCAACTAATGAAAAACTGTTTTTT.

This clonotype was detected only a few times. The chain has TRBV20-1 and TRBJ2-1; D unclear. The V gene lost 0 bases and the J gene lost 8 bases, with 11 bases spanning the gap. CDR1 is DFQATT and CDR2 is SNEGSKA in the germline V gene (reference sequence). This CDR3 is 13 amino acids long. The CDR3, as DNA: TGCAGTGCTAGAGATCCAGGAAGGGATGAGCAGTTCTTC. Translating gives CSARDPGRDEQFF.

V and J are TRBV4-1 and TRBJ2-6; 7 bases agree with TRBD1. The CDR3 length is 19 residues. Germline values: CDR1 MGHRA, CDR2 YSYEKL. V lost 4 bases to trimming and J lost 0 bases; unmatched junction nucleotides: 12. Here the CDR3 reads CASSPRVAGGASGANVLTF. CDR3 nucleotide sequence: TGCGCCAGCAGCCCTAGGGTGGCAGGGGGTGCCTCTGGGGCCAACGTCCTGACTTTC.

The V call is TRBV4-2, the J call TRBJ2-1; 10 bases fit TRBD2. The CDR3 runs to 15 residues. Germline values: CDR1 LGHNA, CDR2 YNFKEQ. The V segment lost 4 bases and the J segment 6 bases; nucleotides outside the gene matches: 6. In DNA, the CDR3 is TGTGCCAGCAGCCTCGGGACTAGCGCCATCAATGAGCAGTTCTTC. It specifies CASSLGTSAINEQFF.

There are a few counts of this clonotype. This rearrangement joins TRBV7-2 to TRBJ2-2; D ambiguous. Trimming cost V 6 bases and J 1 base, with 15 bases left between them. The V gene's germline CDR1 is SGHTA and CDR2 FQGNSA. The CDR3 has 16 amino acids. The CDR3 DNA follows: TGTGCCAGCAGTCCATGGCAGAGCCAGAACACCGGGGAGCTGTTTTTT. Its translation is CASSPWQSQNTGELFF.

There are a few counts of this clonotype. The V gene is TRBV18, the J gene TRBJ2-3; no definite D call. This CDR3 spans 15 amino acids. The ends were cut back, 3 bases at V and 3 bases at J, with 13 bases in the middle. Germline CDR1 is KGHSH and CDR2 is LQKENI. The CDR3 DNA reads as TGTGCCAGCTCACCGGACCCTCAGAGGACAGATACGCAGTATTTT. This codes for CASSPDPQRTDTQYF.

This clonotype was recorded at least ten times. The gene calls are TRBV7-3 and TRBJ1-1; D gene ambiguous. The CDR3 consists of 13 residues. Trimming took off 6 bases at V and 3 bases at J, with 11 bases between the two ends. Germline CDR1 and CDR2: SGHTA and FQGTGA. The CDR3 loop reads CASSFGVDTEAFF. The CDR3 DNA is TGTGCCAGCAGTTTCGGGGTAGACACTGAAGCTTTCTTT.

This clonotype was observed a few times. V usage is TRBV7-3 and J usage is TRBJ2-3, with D perhaps assigned TRBD1 or TRBD2 (5 bases each). In germline, CDR1 is SGHTA, CDR2 FQGTGA. V was pared by 0 bases and J by 4 bases, with 11 bases between. This CDR3 has 15 residues. CDR3 DNA sequence: TGTGCCAGCAGCTTAACAGGGGAGATCTCAGATACGCAGTATTTT. The encoded protein is CASSLTGEISDTQYF.

The table lists this clonotype with many counts. This sequence joins TRBV2 and TRBJ2-3; D not certain. There are 10 residues in the CDR3. Germline lookup yields CDR1 SNHLY and CDR2 FYNNEI. V lost 6 bases, J lost 6 bases, and 4 bases lay in between. The CDR3 sequence is CASREDTQYF. CDR3 nucleotide sequence: TGTGCCAGCAGGGAGGATACGCAGTATTTT. The full variable domain, its missing parts supplied by reference TRBV2 and TRBJ2-3, is EPEVTQTPSHQVTQMGQEVILRCVPISNHLYFYWYRQILGQKVEFLVSFYNNEISEKSEIFDDQFSVERPDGSNFTLKIRSTKLEDSAMYFCASREDTQYFGPGTRLTVL.

The rearrangement uses TRBV5-1 and TRBJ1-2, with TRBD1 as a possible D gene (6 bases). The CDR3 has 15 residues. V was cut by 4 bases and J by 7 bases, with 20 bases left in between. Germline CDR1 is SGHRS and CDR2 is YFSETQ. The CDR3 sequence: CASSPQGGLGAGYTF. CDR3 bases: TGCGCCAGCAGCCCTCAAGGGGGATTGGGTGCTGGCTACACCTTC. Using reference TRBV5-1 and TRBJ1-2 for the parts outside the CDR3, the full variable domain is KAGVTQTPRYLIKTRGQQVTLSCSPISGHRSVSWYQQTPGQGLQFLFEYFSETQRNKGNFPGRFSGRQFSNSRSEMNVSTLELGDSALYLCASSPQGGLGAGYTFGSGTRLTVV.

This clonotype was counted between two and nine times. The CDR3 loop reads CASSRDGTQTDTQYF. The DNA of the CDR3 is TGCGCCAGCAGCCGGGACGGGACCCAAACAGATACGCAGTATTTT. The chain is built from TRBV5-1 and TRBJ2-3, with D perhaps matching TRBD1 or TRBD2 (5 bases each). The germline gives CDR1 SGHRS, CDR2 YFSETQ. The CDR3 spans 15 residues. V gave up 4 bases and J gave up 3 bases, with 15 bases separating them.

In its sample, this clonotype was seen many times. The J gene is TRBJ2-7, the V gene TRBV7-3; D possibly corresponds to TRBD1 (6 bases). Germline CDR1 is SGHTA and CDR2 is FQGTGA. Trimming took off 0 bases at V and 6 bases at J, with 18 bases between the two ends. The CDR3 contains 16 residues. For the CDR3, the DNA is TGTGCCAGCAGCTTAACTGGGGGCAGGGTATGGCGCGAGCAGTACTTC. This codes for CASSLTGGRVWREQYF. Drawing the rest from reference TRBV7-3 and TRBJ2-7, the complete variable domain is GAGVSQTPSNKVTEKGKYVELRCDPISGHTALYWYRQSLGQGPEFLIYFQGTGAADDSGLPNDRFFAVRPEGSVSTLKIQRTERGDSAVYLCASSLTGGRVWREQYFGPGTRLTVT.

The chain links TRBV15 to TRBJ2-7; D remains ambiguous. V lost 1 base to trimming and J lost 2 bases, with 21 bases between them. The CDR3 has 18 amino acids. Germline CDR1 is LNHNV and CDR2 is YYDKDF (reference sequence). The CDR3, as DNA: TGTGCCACCAGCAGAGTGATCCCGAGCCGACGTTTGGCCTACGAGCAGTACTTC. It yields the protein CATSRVIPSRRLAYEQYF.

This clonotype has just a few counts. The chain couples TRBV3-1 to TRBJ1-5, with 7 bases lining up with TRBD1. V was clipped by 0 bases and J by 7 bases; unmatched bases: 3. Germline CDR1 reads LGHDT; CDR2 reads YNNKEL (reference sequence). The CDR3 is made up of 14 amino acids. This CDR3 reads CASSQDTGAQPQHF. In DNA, the CDR3 is TGTGCCAGCAGCCAAGACACAGGGGCCCAGCCCCAGCATTTT.

This clonotype was recorded many times. The chain employs TRBV7-9 and TRBJ2-1; D possibly uses TRBD1 or TRBD2 (7 bases each). Per germline, CDR1 SEHNR and CDR2 FQNEAQ (reference sequence). The V and J ends lost 4 bases and 9 bases respectively, with 22 bases between them. The length of the CDR3 is 16 residues. CDR3 coding DNA: TGTGCCAGCAGCTACCAAGCGGGGACAGCTTCCAGTGAGCAGTTCTTC. The encoded protein is CASSYQAGTASSEQFF. The whole variable domain, filled in from reference TRBV7-9 and TRBJ2-1, reads DTGVSQNPRHKITKRGQNVTFRCDPISEHNRLYWYRQTLGQGPEFLTYFQNEAQLEKSRLLSDRFSAERPKGSFSTLEIQRTEQGDSAMYLCASSYQAGTASSEQFFGPGTRLTVL.

Many counts were recorded for this clonotype. This rearrangement joins TRBV28 to TRBJ2-1; D perhaps matches TRBD2 (5 bases). Per germline, CDR1 MDHEN and CDR2 SYDVKM. Trimming took 6 bases from V and 3 from J, leaving 15 bases between them. The CDR3 spans 15 residues. CDR3 in DNA: TGTGCCAGCAGGAAAAGGGAGCAATTCTACAATGAGCAGTTCTTC. Translating gives CASRKREQFYNEQFF.

The chain has TRBV5-8 and TRBJ2-3; D may be TRBD1 or TRBD2 (5 bases each). The germline V gene encodes CDR1 SGHTS and CDR2 YDEGEE. V was trimmed by 0 bases and J by 1 base, leaving 12 bases between them. The CDR3 runs 16 residues. The DNA for the CDR3 is TGTGCCAGCAGCTTGGGCCGGGGCGGTGGCACAGATACGCAGTATTTT. Translation: CASSLGRGGGTDTQYF.

This clonotype was seen a handful of times. This chain connects TRBV5-1 to TRBJ2-5; the match to TRBD2 covers 9 bases. CDR3 size: 14 residues. J was trimmed by 5 bases and V by 6 bases; bases with no gene match: 8. Germline-derived CDR1 and CDR2 are SGHRS and YFSETQ. CDR3 sequence: CASTVAGVAETQYF. CDR3 DNA sequence: TGCGCCAGCACCGTAGCGGGAGTGGCGGAGACCCAGTACTTC.

Ten or more counts support this clonotype. The chain uses TRBV4-3 and TRBJ2-5, with 12 bases aligning to TRBD2. Unmatched junction bases numbered 3, after V lost 0 bases and J lost 1 base. This CDR3 is 17 amino acids long. Germline V lookup: CDR1 LGHNA, CDR2 YSLEER. The CDR3 region has the DNA TGCGCCAGCAGCCAAGATTCGACTAGCGGGGGCCAAGAGACCCAGTACTTC. This sequence encodes CASSQDSTSGGQETQYF.

The CDR3 here is CASRDALGQAYEQYF. The CDR3 DNA is TGTGCCAGCAGGGACGCCCTAGGGCAGGCCTACGAGCAGTACTTC. This chain joins TRBV12-3 or TRBV12-4 and TRBJ2-7; D unclear. Trimming left V 6 bases short and J 2 bases short, with 17 bases between. This CDR3 has 15 residues.

J is TRBJ2-7 and V is TRBV20-1, with a tentative D call TRBD2 (5 bases). The germline CDR1 and CDR2 sequences are DFQATT and SNEGSKA (reference sequence). The CDR3 is 16 residues long. Between the trimmed V and J ends, which lost 0 bases and 5 bases, there was a span of 20 bases. The CDR3 reads CSARDLGLVRADEQYF. The CDR3 region has the DNA TGCAGTGCTAGAGATCTTGGTTTAGTTCGAGCGGACGAGCAGTACTTC.

The rearrangement joins TRBV3-1 to TRBJ2-5; D possibly corresponds to TRBD2 (5 bases). This CDR3 has 17 amino acids. Trimming stripped 1 base from V and 2 bases from J, with 17 bases between. Germline-derived CDR1 and CDR2 are LGHDT and YNNKEL (reference sequence). CDR3 amino acids: CASSQGGTGLGQETQYF. As DNA, the CDR3 is TGTGCCAGCAGCCAAGGAGGTACGGGATTGGGACAAGAGACCCAGTACTTC.

This chain joins TRBV28 and TRBJ2-3, with TRBD2 identical over 9 bases. Germline V gene sequence: CDR1 MDHEN, CDR2 SYDVKM. The CDR3 has 17 residues. V lost 5 bases, J lost 6 bases, and 15 bases stayed unmatched. DNA of the CDR3: TGTGCCAGCAGTCATTCTATAGCGGGGGACTACAAGGATACGCAGTATTTT. Translating it yields CASSHSIAGDYKDTQYF.

This clonotype was detected only a few times. The genes are TRBV12-3 or TRBV12-4 and TRBJ2-1, with a tentative D call TRBD1 (6 bases). The CDR3 has 19 amino acids. The V end lost 3 bases, the J end lost 9 bases, and 30 bases lay between the germline ends. The CDR3 here is CASSLRTVTLVRQSGEQFF. CDR3 in DNA: TGTGCCAGCAGTTTGAGGACAGTTACTCTCGTTAGGCAGTCCGGTGAGCAGTTCTTC.

The chain joins TRBV7-9 to TRBJ2-7; D is uncertain. Germline assignment: CDR1 SEHNR and CDR2 FQNEAQ (reference sequence). The CDR3 spans 15 residues. V lost 5 bases and J 4 bases, leaving 18 bases between the germline ends. As DNA, the CDR3 is TGTGCCAGCAGCCATCCTCTTTTGAGGCCTTACGAGCAGTACTTC. It codes for CASSHPLLRPYEQYF.

The CDR3 spells CASSGRLAGGYEQYF. The CDR3 DNA follows: TGTGCCAGCAGTGGCCGACTAGCGGGAGGGTACGAGCAGTACTTC. The rearrangement links TRBV28 to TRBJ2-7, with 14 bases aligning to TRBD2. The germline gives CDR1 MDHEN, CDR2 SYDVKM. The CDR3 has 15 residues. V dropped 5 bases and J dropped 4; count of bases not matched to a gene: 4.

This clonotype was detected a few times. The V gene is TRBV7-9, the J gene TRBJ2-3; D remains ambiguous. The CDR3 sequence is 14 residues long. The V end lost 5 bases, the J end lost 4 bases, and 13 bases lay between the germline ends. The V gene's germline CDR1 is SEHNR and CDR2 FQNEAQ (reference sequence). CDR3 amino acids: CASSPALGADTQYF. Here the CDR3 DNA reads TGTGCCAGCAGCCCCGCATTGGGCGCAGATACGCAGTATTTT.

This clonotype has just a few counts. The chain is built from TRBV3-1 and TRBJ1-2; 7 positions agree with TRBD1. With 1 base clipped from V and 7 bases from J, the junction kept 12 bases outside the gene matches. CDR3 length: 16 residues. CDR1 is LGHDT and CDR2 is YNNKEL in the germline V gene (reference sequence). CDR3 bases: TGTGCCAGCAGCCAAGTAGGAGGGGGCGTCAAGCGTGGCTACACCTTC. As protein: CASSQVGGGVKRGYTF.